Listed below are T cell receptor beta chains from one sample, sequenced in a study of yellow fever vaccine responses in identical twins. TCRdb analysed the RT-PCR reads with MiXCR anew, one entry per CDR3 protein. This table has about 18,000 distinct CDR3 sequences, less than 70% appearing once. The sequences come from T cells from blood (PBMCs), unsorted or a sorted subset (not recorded which), collected before or after yellow fever vaccination (not recorded which). The source of these receptors is a woman younger than 30 who received the yellow fever vaccine. The CDR3 runs from the conserved cysteine through the conserved F or W. Each record gives: CDR3 protein, CDR3 DNA, V gene, D gene, clone size, J gene. A D gene is named only where the DNA matches it firmly. Part of the rows lack a size; the others show once, few, many or a class for expanded clones.

CDR3: CASSGGPLNTEAFF; DNA: TGTGCCAGCAGTGGGGGACCATTGAACACTGAAGCTTTCTTT; V: TRBV2; D: -; size: few; J: TRBJ1-1
CDR3: CSVKILENTGELFF; DNA: TGCAGCGTTAAGATCCTTGAGAACACCGGGGAGCTGTTTTTT; V: TRBV29-1; D: -; size: once; J: TRBJ2-2
CDR3: CASRDHGLAGAFEQYF; DNA: TGTGCCAGCAGAGATCATGGACTAGCGGGAGCTTTCGAGCAGTACTTC; V: TRBV25-1; D: TRBD2; size: -; J: TRBJ2-7
CDR3: CASSHNRQGTEAFF; DNA: TGTGCCAGCAGCCATAACCGCCAGGGCACTGAAGCTTTCTTT; V: TRBV7-2; D: -; size: -; J: TRBJ1-1
CDR3: CASSPGQGFNQPQHF; DNA: TGTGCCAGCAGTCCGGGACAGGGGTTCAATCAGCCCCAGCATTTT; V: TRBV12-3/TRBV12-4; D: TRBD1; size: -; J: TRBJ1-5
CDR3: CSAGTSGYEQYF; DNA: TGCAGCGCCGGGACTAGCGGCTACGAGCAGTACTTC; V: TRBV29-1; D: TRBD2; size: -; J: TRBJ2-7
CDR3: CASRKAGGSYNEQFF; DNA: TGTGCCAGCAGAAAAGCGGGAGGCTCCTACAATGAGCAGTTCTTC; V: TRBV2; D: TRBD2; size: -; J: TRBJ2-1
CDR3: CARPSGPDRQSPCTYNEQFF; DNA: TGTGCCCGACCGTCCGGGCCCGACAGGCAGTCCCCCTGCACCTACAATGAGCAGTTCTTC; V: TRBV6-1; D: -; size: few; J: TRBJ2-1
CDR3: CSASGQGGTEAFF; DNA: TGCAGTGCTAGTGGGCAGGGAGGGACTGAAGCTTTCTTT; V: TRBV20-1; D: -; size: -; J: TRBJ1-1
CDR3: CASTFPRGTNEQFF; DNA: TGTGCCAGCACCTTCCCCCGGGGTACCAATGAGCAGTTCTTC; V: TRBV28; D: -; size: few; J: TRBJ2-1
CDR3: CASSEGGTDTQYF; DNA: TGTGCCAGCAGTGAGGGCGGCACAGATACGCAGTATTTT; V: TRBV2; D: -; size: -; J: TRBJ2-3
CDR3: CASSLAAGSYNEQFF; DNA: TGTGCCAGCAGCTTAGCGGCCGGCTCCTACAATGAGCAGTTCTTC; V: TRBV7-2; D: -; size: -; J: TRBJ2-1
CDR3: CSVGALGVYNEQFF; DNA: TGCAGCGTGGGGGCACTGGGGGTTTACAATGAGCAGTTCTTC; V: TRBV29-1; D: -; size: few; J: TRBJ2-1
CDR3: CASSPLGWADPADTQYF; DNA: TGTGCCAGCAGCCCCTTGGGTTGGGCCGATCCCGCCGATACGCAGTATTTT; V: TRBV6-1; D: -; size: -; J: TRBJ2-3
CDR3: CASSSRQGGYTF; DNA: TGTGCCAGCAGTAGTCGACAGGGAGGCTACACCTTC; V: TRBV12-3/TRBV12-4; D: TRBD1; size: few; J: TRBJ1-2
CDR3: CASSRLNTGELFF; DNA: TGTGCCAGCAGCCGGCTGAACACCGGGGAGCTGTTTTTT; V: TRBV3-1; D: -; size: -; J: TRBJ2-2
CDR3: CARGPPNTEAFF; DNA: TGTGCCAGGGGACCGCCAAACACTGAAGCTTTCTTT; V: TRBV11-1; D: -; size: -; J: TRBJ1-1
CDR3: CASSLARNLDTQYF; DNA: TGTGCCAGCAGTTTAGCGCGGAATCTGGATACGCAGTATTTT; V: TRBV12-3/TRBV12-4; D: -; size: -; J: TRBJ2-3
CDR3: CASSLVIGGPANYGYTF; DNA: TGTGCCAGCAGCTTAGTTATTGGGGGGCCCGCTAACTATGGCTACACCTTC; V: TRBV11-3; D: -; size: -; J: TRBJ1-2
CDR3: CASSLPLPGQSNQPQHF; DNA: TGTGCCAGCAGCTTACCCCTCCCTGGACAGAGCAATCAGCCCCAGCATTTT; V: TRBV7-6; D: -; size: -; J: TRBJ1-5
CDR3: CASSLGQGASSNQPQHF; DNA: TGTGCCAGCAGTTTAGGACAGGGGGCAAGTAGCAATCAGCCCCAGCATTTT; V: TRBV12-3/TRBV12-4; D: TRBD1; size: -; J: TRBJ1-5
CDR3: CASSRQGRSYEQYF; DNA: TGCGCCAGCAGCCGACAGGGAAGGTCCTACGAGCAGTACTTC; V: TRBV4-1; D: TRBD1; size: medium-sized; J: TRBJ2-7
CDR3: CSAREGTSGDTGELFF; DNA: TGCAGTGCTAGAGAAGGGACTAGCGGGGACACCGGGGAGCTGTTTTTT; V: TRBV20-1; D: TRBD2; size: -; J: TRBJ2-2
CDR3: CASSFALNRALETQYF; DNA: TGTGCCAGCAGTTTTGCCCTCAACCGGGCTCTAGAGACCCAGTACTTC; V: TRBV28; D: -; size: few; J: TRBJ2-5
CDR3: CASRRGQMNTEAFF; DNA: TGTGCCAGCAGAAGAGGACAGATGAACACTGAAGCTTTCTTT; V: TRBV6-1; D: -; size: few; J: TRBJ1-1
CDR3: CASSLTAPQPQHF; DNA: TGTGCCAGCAGTTTGACAGCCCCGCAGCCCCAGCATTTT; V: TRBV12-3/TRBV12-4; D: -; size: few; J: TRBJ1-5
CDR3: CSVSPGQYYGYTF; DNA: TGCAGCGTGAGCCCGGGACAATACTATGGCTACACCTTC; V: TRBV29-1; D: -; size: few; J: TRBJ1-2
CDR3: CASSLRQGTTNEKLFF; DNA: TGTGCCAGCAGCCTTCGACAGGGAACAACTAATGAAAAACTGTTTTTT; V: TRBV6-1; D: TRBD1; size: few; J: TRBJ1-4
CDR3: CASSPLQGAGNYGYTF; DNA: TGTGCCAGCTCACCTCTACAGGGGGCCGGTAACTATGGCTACACCTTC; V: TRBV18; D: TRBD1; size: -; J: TRBJ1-2
CDR3: CASNRQVETQYF; DNA: TGTGCCAGCAATCGACAGGTAGAGACCCAGTACTTC; V: TRBV2; D: -; size: -; J: TRBJ2-5
CDR3: CASSHLRGPYNEQFF; DNA: TGCGCCAGCAGCCATCTCCGTGGGCCCTACAATGAGCAGTTCTTC; V: TRBV5-1; D: -; size: -; J: TRBJ2-1
CDR3: CASSEASGGRYNEQFF; DNA: TGTGCCAGCAGTGAAGCGTCGGGAGGGCGATACAATGAGCAGTTCTTC; V: TRBV2; D: TRBD2; size: -; J: TRBJ2-1
CDR3: CASRNRWVPSTDTQYF; DNA: TGTGCCAGCAGAAACCGCTGGGTCCCTAGCACAGATACGCAGTATTTT; V: TRBV27; D: -; size: -; J: TRBJ2-3
CDR3: CASSQSRDSNQPQHF; DNA: TGCGCCAGCAGTCAGTCGAGGGACAGCAATCAGCCCCAGCATTTT; V: TRBV23-1; D: -; size: -; J: TRBJ1-5
CDR3: CASSTGANTGELFFF; DNA: -; V: TRBV18; D: -; size: -; J: TRBJ2-2
CDR3: CASIPYGPGELFF; DNA: TGTGCCAGCATCCCCTATGGACCCGGGGAGCTGTTTTTT; V: TRBV11-2; D: -; size: few; J: TRBJ2-2
CDR3: CASSLGRAVANYGYTF; DNA: TGTGCCAGCAGCTTAGGCCGGGCAGTTGCTAACTATGGCTACACCTTC; V: TRBV13; D: -; size: -; J: TRBJ1-2
CDR3: CASIAGGGGETQYF; DNA: TGCGCCAGCATCGCGGGAGGAGGTGGGGAGACCCAGTACTTC; V: TRBV5-1; D: TRBD2; size: once; J: TRBJ2-5
CDR3: CASSLDWTSIIHEQYF; DNA: TGTGCCAGCAGCTTAGATTGGACTAGCATTATCCACGAGCAGTACTTC; V: TRBV11-2; D: TRBD2; size: -; J: TRBJ2-7
CDR3: CASHRAPTDTQYF; DNA: TGTGCCAGCCACAGGGCCCCCACAGATACGCAGTATTTT; V: TRBV13; D: -; size: -; J: TRBJ2-3
CDR3: CASMWVGEAFF; DNA: TGTGCCAGCATGTGGGTGGGTGAAGCTTTCTTT; V: TRBV28; D: -; size: -; J: TRBJ1-1
CDR3: CASSLTGQSSPLHF; DNA: TGTGCCAGCAGCTTAACGGGGCAAAGTTCACCCCTCCACTTT; V: TRBV11-1; D: -; size: -; J: TRBJ1-6
CDR3: CAISSGTSAYNEQFF; DNA: TGTGCCATCTCGTCCGGGACTAGCGCATACAATGAGCAGTTCTTC; V: TRBV28; D: TRBD2; size: few; J: TRBJ2-1
CDR3: CASSDYAETQYF; DNA: TGTGCCAGCAGCGACTATGCAGAGACCCAGTACTTC; V: TRBV6-4; D: -; size: -; J: TRBJ2-5
CDR3: CSVAGQGGNEQFF; DNA: TGCAGCGTTGCGGGACAGGGAGGCAATGAGCAGTTCTTC; V: TRBV29-1; D: TRBD1; size: -; J: TRBJ2-1
CDR3: CASSLVISEYTGELFF; DNA: TGTGCCAGCAGCTTAGTAATTTCGGAGTACACCGGGGAGCTGTTTTTT; V: TRBV11-2; D: -; size: -; J: TRBJ2-2
CDR3: CASSLATGGDFYNSPLHF; DNA: TGTGCCAGCAGCTTAGCGACAGGGGGAGATTTTTATAATTCACCCCTCCACTTT; V: TRBV11-1; D: TRBD1; size: -; J: TRBJ1-6
CDR3: CASSLTGDANQPQHF; DNA: TGTGCCAGCAGCCTCACAGGGGATGCCAATCAGCCCCAGCATTTT; V: TRBV7-9; D: TRBD1; size: few; J: TRBJ1-5
CDR3: CASSLGGAGVLPDTQYF; DNA: TGTGCCAGCAGCTTAGGTGGGGCGGGAGTACTCCCAGATACGCAGTATTTT; V: TRBV11-3; D: TRBD2; size: -; J: TRBJ2-3
CDR3: CSVAPGSSNQPQHF; DNA: TGCAGCGTTGCGCCCGGGAGCAGCAATCAGCCCCAGCATTTT; V: TRBV29-1; D: -; size: -; J: TRBJ1-5